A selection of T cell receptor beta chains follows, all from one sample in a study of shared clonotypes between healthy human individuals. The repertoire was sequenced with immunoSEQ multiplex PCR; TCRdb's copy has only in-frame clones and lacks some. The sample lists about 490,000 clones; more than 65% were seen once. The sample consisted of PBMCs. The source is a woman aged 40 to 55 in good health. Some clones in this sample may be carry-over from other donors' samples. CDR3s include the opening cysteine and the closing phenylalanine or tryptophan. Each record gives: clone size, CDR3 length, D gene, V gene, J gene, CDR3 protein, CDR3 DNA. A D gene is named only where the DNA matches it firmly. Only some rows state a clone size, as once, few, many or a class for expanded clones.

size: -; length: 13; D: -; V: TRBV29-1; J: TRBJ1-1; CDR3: CSVFQAFNTEAFF; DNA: TGCAGCGTTTTCCAGGCCTTCAACACTGAAGCTTTCTTT
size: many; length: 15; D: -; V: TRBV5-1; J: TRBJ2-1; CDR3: CASSPGQTSYNEQFF; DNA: TGCGCCAGCAGCCCAGGACAGACGTCTTACAATGAGCAGTTCTTC
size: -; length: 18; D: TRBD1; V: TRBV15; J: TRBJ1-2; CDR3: CATSRGVQGAGTNYGYTF; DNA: TGTGCCACCAGCAGAGGTGTACAGGGGGCAGGGACTAACTATGGCTACACCTTC
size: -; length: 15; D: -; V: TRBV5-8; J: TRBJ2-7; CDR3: CASRRPGAGAYEQYF; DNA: TGTGCCAGCAGGCGCCCGGGTGCAGGGGCCTACGAGCAGTACTTC
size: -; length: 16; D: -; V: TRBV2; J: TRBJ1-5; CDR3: CASSVVGSYSNQPQHF; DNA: TGTGCCAGCAGTGTAGTAGGCTCATATAGCAATCAGCCCCAGCATTTT
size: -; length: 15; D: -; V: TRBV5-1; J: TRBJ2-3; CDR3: CARSLDSGGPGTQYF; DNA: TGCGCCCGTAGCTTGGATAGCGGCGGACCAGGTACGCAGTATTTT
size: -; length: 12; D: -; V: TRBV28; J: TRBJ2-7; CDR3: CASSLPSYEQYF; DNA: TGTGCCAGCAGCCTACCCTCCTACGAGCAGTACTTC
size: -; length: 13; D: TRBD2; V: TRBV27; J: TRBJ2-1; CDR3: CASSAGVLQEQFF; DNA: TGTGCCAGCAGCGCGGGAGTGCTACAGGAGCAGTTCTTC
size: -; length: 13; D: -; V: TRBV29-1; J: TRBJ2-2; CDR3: CSVGRDLGGELFF; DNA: TGCAGCGTTGGGAGAGATTTGGGCGGGGAGCTGTTTTTT
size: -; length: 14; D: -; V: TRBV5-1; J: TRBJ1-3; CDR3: CASSLKIQLTPIYF; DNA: TGCGCCAGCAGCTTGAAGATCCAATTGACCCCCATATATTTT
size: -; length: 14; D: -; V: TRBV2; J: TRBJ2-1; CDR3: CASSENHPSNEQFF; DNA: TGTGCCAGCAGTGAAAACCACCCGTCCAATGAGCAGTTCTTC
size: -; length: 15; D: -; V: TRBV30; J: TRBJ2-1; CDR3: CAWSVPLSSYNEQFF; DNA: TGTGCCTGGAGTGTACCTCTGAGCTCCTACAATGAGCAGTTCTTC
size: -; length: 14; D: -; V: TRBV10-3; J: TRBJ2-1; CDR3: CAISSGESYNEQFF; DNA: TGTGCCATCAGCTCAGGGGAGTCCTACAATGAGCAGTTCTTC
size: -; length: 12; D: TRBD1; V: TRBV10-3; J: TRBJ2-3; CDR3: CAISETSRDRTF; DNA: TGTGCCATCAGTGAGACATCCCGGGACAGGACTTTT
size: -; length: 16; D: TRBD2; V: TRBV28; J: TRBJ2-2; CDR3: CASSLPSGSVTGELFF; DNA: TGTGCCAGCAGTTTACCTAGCGGGAGTGTCACCGGGGAGCTGTTTTTT
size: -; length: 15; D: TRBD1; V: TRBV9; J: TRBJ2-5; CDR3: CASTVGTGDLETQYF; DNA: TGTGCCAGCACCGTTGGGACAGGGGATTTGGAGACCCAGTACTTC
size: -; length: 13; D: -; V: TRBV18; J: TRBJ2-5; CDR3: CASSPPGQETQYF; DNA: TGTGCCAGCTCACCCCCGGGGCAAGAGACCCAGTACTTC
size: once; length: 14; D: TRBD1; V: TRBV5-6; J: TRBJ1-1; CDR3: CASSFNRGYTEAFF; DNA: TGTGCCAGCAGCTTTAACAGGGGGTACACTGAAGCTTTCTTT
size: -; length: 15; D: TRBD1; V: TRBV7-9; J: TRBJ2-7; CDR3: CASSAPRDRNYEQYF; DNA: TGTGCCAGCAGCGCTCCGAGGGACAGGAACTACGAGCAGTACTTC
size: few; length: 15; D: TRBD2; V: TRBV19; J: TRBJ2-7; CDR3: CASRARAGGFYEQYF; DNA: TGTGCCAGTAGGGCAAGAGCGGGAGGTTTCTACGAGCAGTACTTC
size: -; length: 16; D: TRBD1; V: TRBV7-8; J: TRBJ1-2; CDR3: CASSLSQGAYRSGYTF; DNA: TGTGCCAGCAGCTTATCCCAGGGGGCGTACCGGTCTGGCTACACCTTC
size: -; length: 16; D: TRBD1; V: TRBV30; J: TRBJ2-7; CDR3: CAWSARRGLSLGEQYF; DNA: TGTGCCTGGAGTGCCCGCAGGGGGCTAAGCCTCGGCGAGCAGTACTTC
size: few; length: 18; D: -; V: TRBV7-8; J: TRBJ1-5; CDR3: CASSLGGGGHYSNQPQHF; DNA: TGTGCCAGCAGCTTAGGTGGGGGGGGTCACTATAGCAATCAGCCCCAGCATTTT
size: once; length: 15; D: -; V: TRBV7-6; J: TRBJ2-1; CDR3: CASSQREFPYNEQFF; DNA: TGTGCCAGCAGCCAACGGGAGTTCCCCTACAATGAGCAGTTCTTC
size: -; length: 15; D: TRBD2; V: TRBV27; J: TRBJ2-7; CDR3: CASSLTLADSYEQYF; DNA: TGTGCCAGCAGTTTAACCCTAGCGGACTCCTACGAGCAGTACTTC
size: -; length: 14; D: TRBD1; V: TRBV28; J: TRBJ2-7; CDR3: CASSPRTGRDEQYF; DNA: TGTGCCAGCAGTCCCAGGACAGGGCGAGACGAGCAGTACTTC
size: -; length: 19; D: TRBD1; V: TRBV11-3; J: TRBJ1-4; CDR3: CASSLRRQDRGLANEKLFF; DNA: TGTGCCAGCAGCTTAAGGCGCCAGGACAGGGGGCTTGCTAATGAAAAACTGTTTTTT
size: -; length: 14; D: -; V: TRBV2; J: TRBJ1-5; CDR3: CASSIGGPNQPQHF; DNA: TGTGCCAGCAGTATTGGGGGCCCCAATCAGCCCCAGCATTTT
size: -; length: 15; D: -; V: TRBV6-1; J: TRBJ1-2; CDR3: CASSEGAGDVDGYTF; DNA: TGTGCCAGCAGTGAAGGGGCTGGTGACGTGGATGGCTACACCTTC
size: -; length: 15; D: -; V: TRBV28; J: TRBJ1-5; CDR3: CASSSQARENQPQHF; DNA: TGTGCCAGCAGTTCACAGGCCAGGGAAAATCAGCCCCAGCATTTT
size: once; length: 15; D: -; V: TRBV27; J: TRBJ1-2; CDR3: CASSLSGSKGYGYTF; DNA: TGTGCCAGCAGTTTATCCGGCAGCAAGGGGTATGGCTACACCTTC
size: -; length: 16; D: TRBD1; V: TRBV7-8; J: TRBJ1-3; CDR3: CASSPIGQGGGNTIYF; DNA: TGTGCCAGCAGCCCGATAGGACAGGGGGGAGGAAACACCATATATTTT
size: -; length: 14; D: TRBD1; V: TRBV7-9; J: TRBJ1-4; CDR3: CASSPGTGNEKLFF; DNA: TGTGCCAGCAGCCCCGGGACAGGGAATGAAAAACTGTTTTTT
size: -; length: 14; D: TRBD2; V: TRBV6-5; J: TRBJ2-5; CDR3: CASSYSGTSAAQYF; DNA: TGTGCCAGCAGTTACTCGGGGACTAGTGCGGCCCAGTACTTC
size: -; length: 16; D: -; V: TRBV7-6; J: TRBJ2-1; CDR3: CASSLFGPKSYNEQFF; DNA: TGTGCCAGCAGCTTATTCGGCCCCAAGTCCTACAATGAGCAGTTCTTC
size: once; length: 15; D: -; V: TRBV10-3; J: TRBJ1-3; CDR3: CAISESLAQGNTIYF; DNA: TGTGCCATCAGTGAGTCGTTGGCCCAAGGAAACACCATATATTTT
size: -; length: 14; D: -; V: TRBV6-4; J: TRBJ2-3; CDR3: CASSPSVDDWLQYF; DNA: TGTGCCAGCAGCCCTAGCGTCGACGACTGGTTGCAGTATTTT
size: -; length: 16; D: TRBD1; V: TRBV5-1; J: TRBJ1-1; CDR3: CASSYLPGQRETEAFF; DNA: TGCGCCAGCAGCTACTTACCGGGACAGAGGGAAACTGAAGCTTTCTTT
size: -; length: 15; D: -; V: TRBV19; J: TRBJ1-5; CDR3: CASALIHLGNQPQHF; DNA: TGTGCCAGCGCCTTAATACACCTGGGCAATCAGCCCCAGCATTTT
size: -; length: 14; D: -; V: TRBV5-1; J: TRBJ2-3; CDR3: CASSLIPQGDTQYF; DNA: TGCGCCAGCAGCTTGATTCCCCAGGGAGATACGCAGTATTTT
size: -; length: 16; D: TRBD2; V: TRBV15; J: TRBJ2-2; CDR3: CATSRDNGRYTGELFF; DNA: TGTGCCACCAGCAGAGATAACGGGAGGTATACCGGGGAGCTGTTTTTT
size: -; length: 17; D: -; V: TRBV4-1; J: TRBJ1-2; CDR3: CASSQWGAELANYGYTF; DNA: TGCGCCAGCAGCCAATGGGGGGCCGAGTTAGCTAACTATGGCTACACCTTC
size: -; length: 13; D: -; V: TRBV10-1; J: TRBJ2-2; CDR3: CASSSRAAGELFF; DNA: TGCGCCAGCAGTTCGAGGGCCGCCGGGGAGCTGTTTTTT
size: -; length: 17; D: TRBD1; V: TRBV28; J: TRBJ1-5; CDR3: CASSPTGGGSTLQPQHF; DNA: TGTGCCAGCAGCCCGACAGGGGGCGGATCTACTCTTCAGCCCCAGCATTTT
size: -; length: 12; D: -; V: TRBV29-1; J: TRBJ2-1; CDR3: CSVVRGGDEQFF; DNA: TGCAGCGTTGTCAGGGGAGGCGATGAGCAGTTCTTC
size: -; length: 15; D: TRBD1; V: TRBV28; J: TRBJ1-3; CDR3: CASRKQGAGGNTIYF; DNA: TGTGCCAGCCGGAAACAGGGGGCCGGTGGAAACACCATATATTTT
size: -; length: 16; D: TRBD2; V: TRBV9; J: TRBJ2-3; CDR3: CASSSIAGTGTDTQYF; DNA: TGTGCCAGCAGCTCCATAGCGGGAACTGGCACAGATACGCAGTATTTT
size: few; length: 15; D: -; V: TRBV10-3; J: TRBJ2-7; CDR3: CAISGPDRYSYEQYF; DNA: TGTGCCATCAGCGGTCCCGACAGGTACTCCTACGAGCAGTACTTC
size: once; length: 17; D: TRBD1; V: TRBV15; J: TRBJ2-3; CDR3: CATSRAVGQGGKDTQYF; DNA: TGTGCCACCAGCAGAGCAGTTGGACAGGGAGGAAAAGATACGCAGTATTTT
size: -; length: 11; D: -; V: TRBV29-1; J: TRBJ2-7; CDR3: CSVEQTYEQYF; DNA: TGCAGCGTTGAACAGACCTACGAGCAGTACTTC
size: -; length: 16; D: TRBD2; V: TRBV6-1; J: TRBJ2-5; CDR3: CASSEAPGGPVETQYF; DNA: TGTGCCAGCAGTGAAGCCCCGGGAGGGCCGGTAGAGACCCAGTACTTC
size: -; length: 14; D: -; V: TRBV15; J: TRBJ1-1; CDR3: CATSRDSGNTEAFF; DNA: TGTGCCACCAGCAGAGATTCAGGGAACACTGAAGCTTTCTTT
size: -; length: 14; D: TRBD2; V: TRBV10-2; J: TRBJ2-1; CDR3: CASSESPTSREQFF; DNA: TGCGCCAGCAGTGAGTCACCGACTAGCCGCGAGCAGTTCTTC
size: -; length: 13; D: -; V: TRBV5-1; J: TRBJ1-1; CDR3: CASSRGQSTEAFF; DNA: TGCGCCAGCAGCCGAGGACAGAGCACTGAAGCTTTCTTT
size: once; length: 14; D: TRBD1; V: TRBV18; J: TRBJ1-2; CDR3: CASSLGQGESGYTF; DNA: TGTGCCAGCTCACTCGGACAGGGAGAAAGTGGCTACACCTTC
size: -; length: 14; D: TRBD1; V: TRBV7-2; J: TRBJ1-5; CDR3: CASSSGQDHTPQHF; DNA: TGTGCCAGCAGCTCGGGACAGGATCATACACCCCAGCATTTT
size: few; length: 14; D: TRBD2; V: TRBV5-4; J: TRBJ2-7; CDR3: CASSPTSGSYEQYF; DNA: TGTGCCAGCAGCCCAACTAGCGGGAGTTACGAGCAGTACTTC